This section outlines one T cell receptor beta chain sequence together with its context. Measured with immunoSEQ multiplex PCR; TCRdb has only the in-frame clones, and not every one. This table holds about 220,000 clones, 80% to 90% found once. The sample comes from a study of blood T cell repertoires in COVID-19. Study-wide background: The United States, Italy and Spain were the sources of the acute and convalescent COVID-19 samples. Sources were T cells, B-cell-depleted T cells, or PBMCs; the material itself was cDNA or gDNA.

Germline lookup yields CDR1 SGHRS and CDR2 YFSETQ. The CDR3 is made up of 14 amino acids. The ends lost 0 bases at V and 7 bases at J; junction bases unmatched: 3. This TCR was recovered from a woman aged 60-75 years who had recovered from COVID-19. The rearrangement joins TRBV5-1 to TRBJ2-1; 8 bases align to TRBD2. The sequenced sample was peripheral blood. The CDR3 bases are TGCGCCAGCAGCTTGGGCACTAGCGGAAATGAGCAGTTCTTC. Encoded protein: CASSLGTSGNEQFF.